This TCR beta chain was identified during a study of blood T cell repertoires in COVID-19. The overall study: Acute and convalescent COVID-19 samples came from the United States, Italy and Spain.

This clone was seen only once. Germline CDR1 is KGHSH and CDR2 is LQKENI. This CDR3 spans 17 amino acids. Trimming shortened V by 2 bases and J by 5 bases, and 22 bases separated the two germline ends. In the original analysis: Amplification of reference gene primers was used by the study to estimate nucleated cell counts. TCRdb keeps only in-frame clones here, not all; method: immunoSEQ multiplex PCR. V and J calls plus clone size are reproduced from that table; the DNA served to infer D and trimming. Counted here are roughly 320,000 clones, 70% to 90% occurring once; the ten biggest clones make up around 7.2%.

The sequencing input was peripheral blood. This chain uses TRBV18 with TRBJ2-7, with a weak D call TRBD1 (5 bases). This clonotype originated in a human donor in a cohort sampled during active COVID-19. CDR3 coding DNA: TGTGCCAGCTCACCAGACGTTCTCGCCAGGGAATTCAACGAGCAGTACTTC. Encoded protein: CASSPDVLAREFNEQYF.